The rows below give T cell receptor beta chains drawn from one sample of a study of identical twins. Each CDR3 protein gets one entry after TCRdb re-called the 5' RACE reads with MiXCR. The sample shows roughly 1.6 million distinct CDR3 sequences, under 35% of them seen only once. Sequenced: cord blood. The receptors were sampled from a newborn girl in good health. CDR3s include the opening cysteine and the closing phenylalanine or tryptophan. The D gene is left open where the match is weak. Clone size is shown for a subset of rows, as once, few, many or a class of expanded clone.

TRBV7-2	-	TRBJ1-6	-	CASSLAAGFGSPLHF	TGTGCCAGCAGCTTAGCGGCAGGGTTTGGTTCACCCCTCCACTTT
TRBV6-4	-	TRBJ2-7	-	CASSPDQIPSEQYF	TGTGCCAGCAGTCCTGACCAGATCCCGAGCGAGCAGTACTTC
TRBV6-2/TRBV6-3	-	TRBJ1-6	few	CAAAPDSSSYNSPLHF	TGTGCAGCAGCGCCGGACAGTAGCTCCTATAATTCACCCCTCCACTTT
TRBV6-1	-	TRBJ2-1	-	CASRLAIFLEQFF	TGTGCCAGCAGGCTAGCGATCTTTCTTGAGCAGTTCTTC
TRBV12-3/TRBV12-4	TRBD2	TRBJ2-2	-	CASGLGLAGELFF	TGTGCCAGCGGACTGGGACTAGCCGGGGAGCTGTTTTTT
TRBV7-8	-	TRBJ2-7	few	CASSLGSSDSYEQYF	TGTGCCAGCAGCTTAGGGTCAAGCGACAGCTACGAGCAGTACTTC
TRBV29-1	-	TRBJ1-2	many	CSVGGPSNYGYTF	TGCAGCGTTGGGGGGCCGTCTAACTATGGCTACACCTTC
TRBV4-1	TRBD2	TRBJ2-7	-	CASSQAYLAGARNEQYF	TGCGCCAGCAGCCAAGCGTACTTAGCGGGAGCAAGGAATGAGCAGTACTTC
TRBV12-3/TRBV12-4	-	TRBJ2-1	few	CASSLPGPLNEQFF	TGTGCCAGCAGTTTACCCGGACCGCTCAATGAGCAGTTCTTC
TRBV20-1	-	TRBJ1-1	few	CSASTENTEAFF	TGCAGTGCTAGTACCGAGAACACTGAAGCTTTCTTT
TRBV29-1	-	TRBJ1-2	few	CSVEVIEIGIFGYTF	TGCAGCGTTGAAGTTATAGAGATTGGGATATTTGGCTACACCTTC
TRBV25-1	TRBD1	TRBJ2-7	-	CASSEGQGVHEQYF	TGTGCCAGCAGTGAGGGACAGGGAGTCCACGAGCAGTACTTC
TRBV7-2	-	TRBJ1-2	-	CAINRANYGYTF	TGTGCCATCAACAGAGCTAACTATGGCTACACCTTC
TRBV20-1	TRBD2	TRBJ2-3	-	CSERGRTDTQYF	TGCAGTGAGCGGGGACGGACAGATACGCAGTATTTT
TRBV29-1	-	TRBJ1-2	-	CSVEDWSGAGYTF	TGCAGCGTTGAAGATTGGTCAGGTGCCGGCTACACCTTC
TRBV3-1	-	TRBJ1-1	-	CASSQLLKSEAFF	TGTGCCAGCAGCCAACTCTTAAAGAGTGAAGCTTTCTTT
TRBV27	-	TRBJ2-7	-	CASSLAGRNFYEQYF	TGTGCCAGCAGTTTAGCAGGGCGGAATTTCTACGAGCAGTACTTC
TRBV7-9	TRBD2	TRBJ2-3	few	CASSIGLAGYSTDTQYF	TGTGCCAGCAGCATCGGACTAGCGGGATATAGCACAGATACGCAGTATTTT
TRBV7-8	TRBD2	TRBJ2-3	-	CASSPLREAGWVRNTDTQYF	TGTGCCAGCAGCCCACTCCGAGAAGCGGGATGGGTGAGGAACACAGATACGCAGTATTTT
TRBV10-3	-	TRBJ2-3	few	CAISVGEPSTDTQYF	TGTGCCATCAGTGTAGGCGAACCTAGCACAGATACGCAGTATTTT
TRBV9	-	TRBJ2-3	few	CASSPTGTTSTDTQYF	TGTGCCAGCAGCCCAACAGGGACAACTAGCACAGATACGCAGTATTTT
TRBV28	-	TRBJ2-5	few	CASRPRLHQETQYF	TGTGCCAGCAGACCAAGACTTCACCAAGAGACCCAGTACTTC
TRBV5-1	TRBD1	TRBJ2-6	few	CASSLAGGPSGANVLTF	TGCGCCAGCAGCTTGGCAGGGGGCCCCTCTGGGGCCAACGTCCTGACTTTC
TRBV28	-	TRBJ2-3	few	CASSLFRVRGDTQYF	TGTGCCAGCAGTTTATTCCGGGTCAGAGGAGATACGCAGTATTTT
TRBV18	TRBD1	TRBJ1-1	-	CASSVQGGNTGAFF	TGTGCCAGCTCAGTACAGGGGGGGAACACTGGAGCTTTCTTT
TRBV18	-	TRBJ2-7	-	CAGSPGQTYEQYF	TGTGCCGGCTCCCCCGGACAGACCTACGAGCAGTACTTC
TRBV6-1	-	TRBJ1-6	-	CASSEGGSSYNSPLHF	TGTGCCAGCAGTGAAGGGGGTAGCTCCTATAATTCACCCCTCCACTTT
TRBV24-1	TRBD1	TRBJ1-2	-	CATRDGTGWYGYTF	TGTGCCACCCGTGATGGGACAGGGTGGTATGGCTACACCTTC
TRBV14	-	TRBJ2-5	-	CASSQDVLRDLPEAQYF	TGTGCCAGCAGCCAAGACGTTCTCAGGGACCTCCCAGAGGCCCAGTACTTC
TRBV27	-	TRBJ1-2	few	CASRKNPGQTNYGYTF	TGTGCCAGCAGGAAAAATCCCGGACAGACTAACTATGGCTACACCTTC
TRBV5-1	-	TRBJ2-7	many	CASSSLDTYEQYF	TGCGCCAGCAGCTCCCTGGACACCTACGAGCAGTACTTC
TRBV7-9	-	TRBJ1-2	few	CASSSTGGDGYTF	TGTGCCAGCAGCTCCACAGGTGGGGATGGCTACACCTTC